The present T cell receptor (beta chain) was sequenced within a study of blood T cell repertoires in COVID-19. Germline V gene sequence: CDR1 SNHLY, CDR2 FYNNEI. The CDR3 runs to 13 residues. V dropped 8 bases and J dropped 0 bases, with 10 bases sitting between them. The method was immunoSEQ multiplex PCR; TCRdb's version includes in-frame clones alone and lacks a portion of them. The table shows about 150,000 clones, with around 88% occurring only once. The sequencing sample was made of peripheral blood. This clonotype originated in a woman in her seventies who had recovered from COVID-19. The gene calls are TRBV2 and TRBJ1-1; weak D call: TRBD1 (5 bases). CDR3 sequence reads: CASRGDLNTEAFF. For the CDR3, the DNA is TGTGCCAGCCGGGGGGACCTGAACACTGAAGCTTTCTTT.